This T cell receptor beta chain comes out of a study of Ad26.COV2.S vaccination and SARS-CoV-2 variants. Germline trimming cut 5 bases from V and 8 bases from J; bases unmatched to any gene: 10. CDR1 is LNHDA, CDR2 SQIVND, per germline (reference sequence). The CDR3 covers 15 residues. Libraries were prepared by immunoSEQ multiplex PCR; TCRdb keeps only in-frame clonotypes and omits some of them. The sample gives about 480,000 clones, around nine tenths of which show up once; 10% to 15% is in the top ten. To note about this clone: Its antigen is unknown.

Treatment denoted: some 19 received Ad26.COV2.S at low or high dose, single or two shots; about 5 received placebo; per-sample allocation not given. Samples came from day 63 after the first vaccine or placebo injection. The study's findings and limits: Vaccine recipients had higher spike-specific TCR breadth than placebo recipients. Marked by substantial breadth, spike-specific CD8+ and CD4+ T cell responses were reportedly seen after vaccination. For non-spike TCRs, breadth in vaccine recipients resembled that in placebo recipients.

This receptor was taken from a person aged 18-60 years who received the Ad26.COV2.S COVID-19 vaccine or a placebo. Sequenced here: peripheral blood, sampled in a trial of Ad26.COV2.S vaccine versus placebo. The J gene is TRBJ2-1, the V gene TRBV19, with 9 bases lining up with TRBD1. CDR3 sequence: CASSQPGTGSDEQFF. For the CDR3, the DNA is TGTGCCAGTAGTCAGCCGGGGACAGGGAGCGATGAGCAGTTCTTC.